This T cell receptor (beta chain) was found in a study of blood T cell repertoires in COVID-19. Study context: The United States, Italy and Spain were the sources of the acute and convalescent COVID-19 samples. The cDNA or gDNA used as material had been derived from T cells, B-cell-depleted T cells, or PBMCs.

V shed 5 bases, J shed 6 bases, and the junction held 6 bases outside the gene matches. CDR3 length: 13 residues. Germline V gene data show CDR1 as SQVTM and CDR2 as ANQGSEA. The authors' processing: Quantification of nucleated cells was approximated via reference gene primer amplification. TCRdb's copy holds only in-frame clones and misses some; the assay was immunoSEQ multiplex PCR. The V and J calls and clone size are taken from that table; D and trimming were inferred from the DNA. The sample records 90,000 or so clones, approximately 86% being singletons. Sequencing was carried out using peripheral blood. J is TRBJ2-3 and V is TRBV29-1; 9 nucleotides line up with TRBD2. The TCR sequence derives from a man older than 75 with active or convalescent COVID-19. The CDR3: CSVSSGIADTQYF. CDR3 bases: TGCAGCGTTTCTAGCGGGATAGCGGATACGCAGTATTTT.